This TCR beta chain appears in the sequencing data of a study of T-cell memory formation after mild COVID-19. Points from the study as a whole: Contracting clones from day 15 to 85 showed balanced CD4/CD8; later expanders favored CD4+.

Note on this clonotype: Its antigen is still unknown.

TCRdb independently ran MiXCR on the 5' RACE reads; one entry per CDR3 protein. The sample has under 400,000 distinct CDR3 sequences, roughly 20% seen once. The CDR3 spans 13 residues. Trimming took 7 bases from V and 2 from J; bases not matched to a gene: 7. CDR1 and CDR2 (germline): DFQATT, SNEGSKA (reference sequence). Sequenced sample: PBMCs or a T cell subset sorted from them (not recorded which). This clonotype was sampled from an adult woman who had mild COVID-19 (a few samples of this study predate the infection). Cell type and time point are not known. The chain links TRBV20-1 to TRBJ1-2, with 7 bases matching TRBD1. Here the CDR3 DNA reads TGCAGTGTACCACAGGGGCGGAACTATGGCTACACCTTC. It encodes CSVPQGRNYGYTF.